Described below is a single TCR beta chain sequence and its context. The antigen is unknown. The data were obtained in a study of beta chain features in type 1 diabetes. Whole-study results and caveats: Significant though moderate, a shortening of TCRB CDR3s appeared in all four CD4+ subsets of Type 1 diabetes patients. A potential influence of HLA type upon TCRB rearrangement remained unresolved herein.

Using CD45RO/CCR7/CD25/CD127/CD95/CD27, CD4+ naive, central memory, regulatory and stem cell-like memory cells were sorted. The sequenced template was cDNA made from the entire isolated RNA. Average reads for naive, central memory and regulatory T cell samples were about 3.7 million. Assay used: immunoSEQ multiplex PCR; TCRdb lists only in-frame clones, some missing. The sample consists of about 930,000 clones, about a sixth of them appearing once. Material: naive CD4+ T cells from blood. The sequence derives from a young woman in good health.

In nucleotides, the CDR3 is TGCAGCGTTGAAGGGACAGGGGTTAGAGATACGCAGTATTTT. Residues: CSVEGTGVRDTQYF. The rearrangement joins TRBV29-1 to TRBJ2-3; 9 bases are shared with TRBD1. The CDR3 runs 14 residues. Germline CDR1 SQVTM, CDR2 ANQGSEA. V shed 1 base and J 5 bases; nucleotides not matched to a gene: 4.